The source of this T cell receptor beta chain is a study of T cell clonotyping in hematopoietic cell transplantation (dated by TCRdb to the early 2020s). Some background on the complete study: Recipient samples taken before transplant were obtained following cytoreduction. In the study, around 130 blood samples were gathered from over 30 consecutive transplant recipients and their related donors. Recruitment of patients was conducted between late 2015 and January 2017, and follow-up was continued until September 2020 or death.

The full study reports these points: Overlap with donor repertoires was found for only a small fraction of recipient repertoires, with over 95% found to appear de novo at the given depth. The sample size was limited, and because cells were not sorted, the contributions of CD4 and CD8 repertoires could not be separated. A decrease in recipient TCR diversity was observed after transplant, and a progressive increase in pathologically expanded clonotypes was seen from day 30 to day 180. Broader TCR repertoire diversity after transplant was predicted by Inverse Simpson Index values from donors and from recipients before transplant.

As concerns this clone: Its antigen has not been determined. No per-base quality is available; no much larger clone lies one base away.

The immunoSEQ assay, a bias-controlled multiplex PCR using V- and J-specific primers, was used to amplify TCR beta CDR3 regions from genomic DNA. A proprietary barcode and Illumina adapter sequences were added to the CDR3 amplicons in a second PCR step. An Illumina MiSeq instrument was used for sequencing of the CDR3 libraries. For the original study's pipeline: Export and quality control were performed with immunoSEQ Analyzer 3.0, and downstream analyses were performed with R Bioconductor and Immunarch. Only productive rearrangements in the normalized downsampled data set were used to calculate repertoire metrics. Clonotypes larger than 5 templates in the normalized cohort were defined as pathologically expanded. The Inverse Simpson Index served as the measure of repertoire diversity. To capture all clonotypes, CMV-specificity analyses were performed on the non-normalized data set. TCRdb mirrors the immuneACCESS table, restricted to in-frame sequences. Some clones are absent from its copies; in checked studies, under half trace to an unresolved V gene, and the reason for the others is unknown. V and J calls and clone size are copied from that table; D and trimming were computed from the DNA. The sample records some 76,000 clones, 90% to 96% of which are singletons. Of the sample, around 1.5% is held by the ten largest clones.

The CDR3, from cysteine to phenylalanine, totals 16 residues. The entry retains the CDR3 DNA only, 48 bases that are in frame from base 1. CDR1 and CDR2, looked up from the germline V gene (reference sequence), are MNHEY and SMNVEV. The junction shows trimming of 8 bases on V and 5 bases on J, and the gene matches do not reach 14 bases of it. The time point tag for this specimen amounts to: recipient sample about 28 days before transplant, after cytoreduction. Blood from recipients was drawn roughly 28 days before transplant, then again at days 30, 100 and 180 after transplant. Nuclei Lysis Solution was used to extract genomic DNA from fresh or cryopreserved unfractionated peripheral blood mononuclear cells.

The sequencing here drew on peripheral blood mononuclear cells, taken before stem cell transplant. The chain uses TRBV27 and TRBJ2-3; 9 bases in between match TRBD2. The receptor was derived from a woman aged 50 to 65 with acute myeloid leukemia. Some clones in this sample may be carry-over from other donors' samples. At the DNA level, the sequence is TGTGCCAGCCGGTATGGAGCGGGGGGAAGGTTAGATACGCAGTATTTT. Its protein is CASRYGAGGRLDTQYF.